This TCR beta chain was sequenced in a study of human T cells and chemical hapten exposure. MiXCR, applied by TCRdb to the RACE reads, yields one record per CDR3 protein. This table has some 100,000 distinct CDR3 sequences, roughly a tenth appearing once. There are many counts of this clonotype. Per germline, CDR1 SQVTM and CDR2 ANQGSEA. This CDR3 is built from 13 residues. The V end was cut by 2 bases, the J end by 5 bases, with 12 bases between. The sample's time point: patch test 2, 6 weeks after DPC sensitization. Regarding treatment: therapeutic diphenylcyclopropenone sensitization with weekly scalp DPC.

The gene calls are TRBV29-1 and TRBJ1-1; D might be TRBD1 (6 bases). This clonotype was obtained from a woman in her thirties or forties with alopecia areata. Some clones in this sample may be carry-over from other donors' samples. The starting material was whole blood, obtained in connection with sensitization to the hapten diphenylcyclopropenone (DPC). CDR3 in amino acids: CSVEYREGTEAFF. In DNA, the CDR3 is TGCAGCGTTGAATACAGGGAGGGGACTGAAGCTTTCTTT. The entire variable domain, with the rest obtained from reference TRBV29-1 and TRBJ1-1, is as follows: SAVISQKPSRDICQRGTSLTIQCQVDSQVTMMFWYRQQPGQSLTLIATANQGSEATYESGFVIDKFPISRPNLTFSTLTVSNMSPEDSSIYLCSVEYREGTEAFFGQGTRLTVV.